This T cell receptor beta chain was documented in a study of T cells after yellow fever vaccination. TCRdb ran MiXCR on the 5' RACE reads and lists one entry per CDR3 protein. The sample includes hundreds of thousands of distinct CDR3 sequences, 6.2% seen only once; the top ten take approximately 16%. The CDR3 spans 13 residues. V lost 5 bases, J lost 4 bases, and 15 bases lay in between. Germline-derived CDR1 and CDR2 are DFQATT and SNEGSKA (reference sequence). The chain couples TRBV20-1 to TRBJ2-7, with a weak D call TRBD2 (6 bases). The source of this sequence is a man aged 25 to 40 who received the YFV17D yellow fever vaccine. Here the sequenced sample was PBMCs, taken 5 days after the yellow fever booster vaccination. The CDR3 reads CSARGLVPYEQYF. CDR3 nucleotides: TGCAGTGCTCGGGGACTTGTACCATACGAGCAGTACTTC.